This T cell receptor beta chain was sequenced for a study of glioma-infiltrating T cells. Using RNA template, CDR3s of TCR alpha and beta were amplified with iRepertoire arm-PCR. TCRdb reprocessed the multiplex PCR reads with MiXCR, giving one entry per CDR3 protein. The table includes approximately 120,000 distinct CDR3 sequences, roughly 20% detected once. The CDR3 sequence is 15 residues long. Germline CDR1 is SNHLY and CDR2 is FYNNEI. V lost 7 bases, J lost 4 bases, and 19 bases lay in between. This clonotype has ten or more counts. Input material: glioma tissue, nonneoplastic brain tissue, or PBMCs (not recorded which). V gene TRBV2 combines with J gene TRBJ1-1; perhaps TRBD1 as D (6 bases). This clonotype was obtained from a human donor with low-grade glioma or glioblastoma, undergoing nonglioma brain surgery, or in good health (not recorded which). CDR3 loop: CASTWDKPFVTEAFF. CDR3 bases: TGTGCCAGCACCTGGGACAAACCGTTCGTCACTGAAGCTTTCTTT.